This T cell receptor (beta chain) was sequenced during a study of cytomegalovirus exposure and HLA in healthy donors. Across the study: Both the 120 validation repertoires and the approximately 700 first-cohort repertoires used the same platform, as reported by a later analysis. Study-level results: The classifier, whose performance was assessed in both the original and validation cohorts, reportedly diagnosed cytomegalovirus status with high specificity and sensitivity. Some TCR beta chains (about 170 of them) were listed as cytomegalovirus-associated.

To note about this clone: The antigen remains undetermined.

V lost 0 bases and J 9 bases, leaving 9 bases between the germline ends. CDR1 and CDR2 (germline): MDHEN, SYDVKM. The CDR3 contains 13 residues. The data were produced by immunoSEQ multiplex PCR, yet TCRdb's version contains in-frame clones alone and is incomplete. This table holds 110,000 or so clones, around nine tenths found once. The rearrangement links TRBV28 to TRBJ1-5; a possible D gene is TRBD1 (5 bases). Sequenced sample: PBMCs. This receptor was taken from a woman between 18 and 30 years old in good health and CMV-seronegative. The CDR3 is CASSLWRGGPQHF. In DNA, the CDR3 is TGTGCCAGCAGTTTATGGCGGGGGGGGCCCCAGCATTTT. Supplemented by reference TRBV28 and TRBJ1-5, the full variable domain reads DVKVTQSSRYLVKRTGEKVFLECVQDMDHENMFWYRQDPGLGLRLIYFSYDVKMKEKGDIPEGYSVSREKKERFSLILESASTNQTSMYLCASSLWRGGPQHFGDGTRLSIL.